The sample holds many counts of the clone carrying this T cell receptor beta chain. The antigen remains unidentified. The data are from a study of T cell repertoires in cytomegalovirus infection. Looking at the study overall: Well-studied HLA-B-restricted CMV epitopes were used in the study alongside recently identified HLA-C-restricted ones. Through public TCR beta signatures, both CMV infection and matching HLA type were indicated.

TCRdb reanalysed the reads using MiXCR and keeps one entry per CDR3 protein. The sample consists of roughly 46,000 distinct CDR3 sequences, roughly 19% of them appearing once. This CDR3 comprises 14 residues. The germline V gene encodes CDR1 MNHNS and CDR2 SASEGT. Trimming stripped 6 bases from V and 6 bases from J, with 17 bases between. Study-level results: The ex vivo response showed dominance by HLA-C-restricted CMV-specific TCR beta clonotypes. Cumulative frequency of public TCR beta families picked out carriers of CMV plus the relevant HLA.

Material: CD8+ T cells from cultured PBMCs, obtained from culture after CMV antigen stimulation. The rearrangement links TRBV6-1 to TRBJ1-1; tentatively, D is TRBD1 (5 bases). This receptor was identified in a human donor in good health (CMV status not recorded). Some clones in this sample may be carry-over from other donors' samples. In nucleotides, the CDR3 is TGTGCCAGCAGCCGCCGATCCGGGGGGTCTGAAGCTTTCTTT. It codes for CASSRRSGGSEAFF.